The 15 T cell receptor beta chains listed next were all sequenced from one sample in a study of tumor and adjacent non-tumor tissue in lung cancer. No cell sorting was done before RNA was extracted from the tissue. Distant lung tissue was collected more than 3 cm away from the tumor edge. The library came from three nested PCR rounds adapted from ARM-PCR protocols. TCRdb re-analysed the multiplex PCR reads in MiXCR, keeping a single row per CDR3 protein. The sample has roughly 70,000 distinct CDR3 sequences; around 65% are singletons. Sequencing used distant non-tumor lung tissue. The receptors shown here come from a woman in her fifties or sixties with non-small cell lung cancer.

Comment on this clonotype: One end of the junction varies from germline; a read error may be responsible. The rearrangement uses TRBV11-2 and TRBJ1-1; no clear D. Germline CDR1 is SGHAT and CDR2 is FQNNGV. This CDR3 comprises 14 residues. In nucleotides, the CDR3 is TGTGTCAGCATTCTGGACGTGGGGTACACTGAAGCTTTCTTT. This codes for CVSILDVGYTEAFF.

This clonotype has ten or more counts. As DNA, the CDR3 is TGCAGTGCTGGAACGGGACAGGGGGCTCGAGGCGCCTATGGCTACACCTTC. This sequence encodes CSAGTGQGARGAYGYTF. The genes are TRBV20-1 and TRBJ1-2; 12 positions agree with TRBD1. The V gene's germline CDR1 is DFQATT and CDR2 SNEGSKA (reference sequence). Trimming at V came to 5 bases and at J to 4 bases, leaving 14 bases not matched to a gene. There are 17 residues in the CDR3.

Points on this clonotype: A junction boundary mismatches the germline segment, possibly from a read error. This chain joins TRBV6-1 and TRBJ2-7; D not certain. The CDR3 extends over 15 amino acids. Looked up from germline, CDR1 is MNHNS and CDR2 is SASEGT. CDR3 DNA: TGTGCTAGCAGTGAAGCGTTCGGCAGCTCCCACGAACAGTACTTC. Protein product: CASSEAFGSSHEQYF.

Concerning this clonotype: An end of the junction does not agree with germline; a read error may underlie this. The chain carries TRBV20-1 and TRBJ2-7, with 8 bases aligning to TRBD2. Germline-derived CDR1 and CDR2 are DFQATT and SNEGSKA (reference sequence). The length of the CDR3 is 13 residues. The CDR3 reads CSARGREDYEHHF. The DNA for the CDR3 is TGCAGCGCTAGAGGGCGGGAGGACTACGAGCACCACTTC.

This clonotype was counted many times. This sequence joins TRBV12-3 or TRBV12-4 and TRBJ2-1; unclear D gene. The CDR3 spans 15 residues. V lost 1 base and J 0 bases, leaving 7 bases between the germline ends. As DNA, the CDR3 is TGTGCCAGCAGTTTAGGCTGGTACTCCTACAATGAGCAGTTCTTC. Its protein product is CASSLGWYSYNEQFF.

A remark on this clonotype: Relative to the germline gene, one junction end is altered; a read error may explain this. The CDR3 bases are TGTCCCAGCAGCCGAGGGACAGACACAGGGGAGCTGTTTTTT. This sequence encodes CPSSRGTDTGELFF. This rearrangement joins TRBV7-9 to TRBJ2-2, with 7 bases aligning to TRBD1. The CDR3 totals 14 residues. CDR1 and CDR2 (germline): SEHNR, FQNEAQ (reference sequence).

Details on this clonotype: The conserved final phenylalanine or tryptophan is absent from the CDR3, which likely points to a read error. The chain combines TRBV11-2 with TRBJ2-7; possible D gene TRBD2, 6 bases. The CDR3 is 16 residues long. Germline-derived CDR1 and CDR2 are SGHAT and FQNNGV. CDR3 coding DNA: TGTACCAGTAGCTTAGTGAGTAGCGGCCGGGGATACGAGCAGTACTAC. Protein product: CTSSLVSSGRGYEQYY.

The chain carries TRBV4-1 and TRBJ2-5; tentatively, D is TRBD1 or TRBD2 (5 bases each). The V and J ends lost 2 bases and 5 bases respectively, with 12 bases between them. CDR3 length: 14 residues. Germline CDR1 and CDR2: MGHRA and YSYEKL. This CDR3 is CASSQPLAGETQYF. CDR3 sequence (DNA): TGCGCCAGCAGCCAACCTCTAGCAGGGGAGACCCAGTACTTC.

About this clonotype itself: This may stem from a read error, because a much larger clone lies one nucleotide away. CDR3 residues: CSGGGLYEHYF. In DNA form, the CDR3 reads TGCAGTGGGGGCGGGCTCTACGAGCATTACTTC. V gene TRBV20-1 combines with J gene TRBJ2-7; D tentatively reads TRBD1 or TRBD2 (5 bases each). The CDR3 totals 11 residues. Germline CDR1 and CDR2: DFQATT and SNEGSKA (reference sequence).

A word on this clonotype: With a much larger clone just one base away, this may be a read error. The chain is built from TRBV4-1 and TRBJ2-7; 7 bases line up with TRBD1. Germline assignment: CDR1 MGHRA and CDR2 YSYEKL. The CDR3 totals 15 residues. The CDR3 nucleotides read TGCGCCAGCAGCCGCGGACAGGACAGCTCCTGCGAGCAGTACTTC. Translating it yields CASSRGQDSSCEQYF.

The rearrangement links TRBV11-2 to TRBJ2-7; the D is unclear. The V and J ends lost 2 bases and 6 bases respectively, with 14 bases between them. CDR1 SGHAT and CDR2 FQNNGV come from the germline V gene. The CDR3 is 14 residues long. For the CDR3, the DNA is TGTGCCAGCAGCTTAAATAGGGATAGTATCGAGCAGTACTTC. It yields the protein CASSLNRDSIEQYF.

With respect to this clonotype: At one boundary the junction diverges from the germline segment, which might be a read error. J is TRBJ1-1 and V is TRBV29-1, with 10 nucleotides matching TRBD1. Germline V CDR1 and CDR2: SQVTM, ANQGSEA. The length of the CDR3 is 13 residues. As DNA, the CDR3 is TGCAGCGTGCCCGGGACAGGGGACACTGAAGCTTTATTT. Translation gives CSVPGTGDTEALF.

Comment on this clonotype: A much larger clone is a single base away; this may be a read error. The CDR3: CNASRDTYEQYF. CDR3 in DNA: TGCAATGCTAGTAGGGACACCTACGAGCAGTACTTC. This chain links TRBV20-1 with TRBJ2-7; tentatively, D is TRBD1 (6 bases). The V gene's germline CDR1 is DFQATT and CDR2 SNEGSKA (reference sequence). The CDR3 contains 12 residues.

Points on this clonotype: Being one base from a much bigger clone, this may be a read error. The chain couples TRBV20-1 to TRBJ2-5; D unclear. The germline CDR1 and CDR2 sequences are DFQATT and SNEGSKA (reference sequence). Trimming left V 7 bases short and J 7 bases short, with 13 bases between. CDR3 length equals 11 residues. The DNA of the CDR3 is TGCAGTGTTGATGGCTTAGGGACCCAGTACTTC. It specifies CSVDGLGTQYF.

As regards this clonotype: Since the CDR3 does not end with the conserved phenylalanine or tryptophan, this likely comes from a read error. The rearrangement links TRBV29-1 to TRBJ1-2; D is unclear. V was clipped by 4 bases and J by 5 bases, with 8 bases between them. The CDR3 loop spans 11 amino acids. In germline, CDR1 is SQVTM, CDR2 ANQGSEA. DNA of the CDR3: TGCAGCGTTGGGGCAGTATATGGCTACACCTAC. This gives the protein CSVGAVYGYTY.